Listed below are T cell receptor beta chains from one sample, sequenced in a study of identical twins. Each CDR3 protein gets one entry after TCRdb re-called the 5' RACE reads with MiXCR. The sample includes 690,000 or so distinct CDR3 sequences, 5.5% to 6.5% of them seen just once. Source material: naive T cells sorted from blood. The receptors come from a young man in good health. Each CDR3 is given with its conserved first and last residue. The D gene is left open where the match is weak. Clone size appears in some rows only: once, few, many, or a class for an expanded clone.

d_call	j_call	v_call	clone_size	cdr3_nt	cdr3_aa
-	TRBJ1-1	TRBV18	-	TGTGCCAGCTCACGGTCTAGGGAGAACACTGAAGCTTTCTTT	CASSRSRENTEAFF
TRBD2	TRBJ2-1	TRBV5-1	many	TGCGCCAGCAGCAAAGGACTAGCGGGAGCCTACAATGAGCAGTTCTTC	CASSKGLAGAYNEQFF
-	TRBJ2-1	TRBV20-1	few	TGCAGTGCTAGTCATTGGAATGAGCAGTTCTTC	CSASHWNEQFF
TRBD2	TRBJ2-3	TRBV20-1	many	TGCAGTGCTCTAGCGGGAGCCACAGATACGCAGTATTTT	CSALAGATDTQYF
TRBD1	TRBJ1-4	TRBV4-1	many	TGCGCCAGCAGCCAAACTACAGGGGCCTCTAATGAAAAACTGTTTTTT	CASSQTTGASNEKLFF
TRBD2	TRBJ2-1	TRBV12-3/TRBV12-4	many	TGTGCCAGCAGACGGGGGGAGGCTGGCAATGCTCGGAATGAGCAGTTCTTC	CASRRGEAGNARNEQFF
TRBD1	TRBJ1-5	TRBV7-2	few	TGTGCCAGCAGCTTAGGACAGGGTTTTTCTCAGCCCCAGCATTTT	CASSLGQGFSQPQHF
-	TRBJ2-3	TRBV6-2/TRBV6-3	-	TGTGCCAGCAGTTCAGGGGATGAGGCAGATACGCAGTATTTT	CASSSGDEADTQYF
-	TRBJ2-2	TRBV3-1	few	TGTGCCAGCAGCCCAAGGGGTGCGGACACCGGGGAGCTGTTTTTT	CASSPRGADTGELFF
-	TRBJ1-5	TRBV6-1	few	TGTGCCAGCAGACAGGGCGGGGGAGGGCAGCCCCAGCATTTT	CASRQGGGGQPQHF
-	TRBJ2-1	TRBV15	few	TGTGCCACCAGCAGAGATCTGGGCTCCGGGGGTGAGCAGTTCTTC	CATSRDLGSGGEQFF
TRBD2	TRBJ2-3	TRBV20-1	many	TGCAGTGCACACCTGCCGACTAGCTCGGATACGCAGTATTTT	CSAHLPTSSDTQYF
TRBD1	TRBJ1-5	TRBV12-3/TRBV12-4	many	TGTGCCAGCAAGGGACAGACCACTCAGCCCCAGCATTTT	CASKGQTTQPQHF
-	TRBJ2-3	TRBV7-3	-	TGTGCCAGCAGCTTGCAGGCAGATACGCAGTATTTT	CASSLQADTQYF
-	TRBJ2-2	TRBV12-5	-	TGTGCTAGTGGTTTCCCTGTTTCCGGGGAATACACCGGGGAGCTGTTTTTT	CASGFPVSGEYTGELFF
-	TRBJ1-1	TRBV6-5	many	TGTGCCAGCAGTTTATCTAGAAAGGGCACTGAAGCTTTCTTT	CASSLSRKGTEAFF
-	TRBJ2-5	TRBV10-3	few	TGTGCCATCAGCACCCCCGTTGAGGGGGTGGAGACCCAGTACTTC	CAISTPVEGVETQYF
-	TRBJ2-3	TRBV24-1	many	TGTGCCACCAGTGATTTGTCGTATACGCAGTATTTT	CATSDLSYTQYF
TRBD2	TRBJ2-7	TRBV12-3/TRBV12-4	few	TGTGCCAGCAGTCCAGTACTAGCGGGAGGTTCCTACGAGCAGTACTTC	CASSPVLAGGSYEQYF
TRBD2	TRBJ2-3	TRBV6-1	many	TGTGCCAGCAGTGACCGGGGGGGCGTAGGCACAGATACGCAGTATTTT	CASSDRGGVGTDTQYF
-	TRBJ1-1	TRBV5-6	-	TGTGCCAGCAGCGTGCAGGGAGGAATAGCTTTCTTT	CASSVQGGIAFF
-	TRBJ2-3	TRBV20-1	many	TGCAGTGCTGCAGGGGGGGGCACAGATACGCAGTATTTT	CSAAGGGTDTQYF
-	TRBJ1-6	TRBV6-5	-	TGTGCCAGCAGCTATACGCAGGGCCGGCCGGGGTCACCCCTCCACTTT	CASSYTQGRPGSPLHF
TRBD1	TRBJ1-2	TRBV18	-	TGTGCCAGCTCACCACGCCAGGGGGCGGGAGGCTACACCTTC	CASSPRQGAGGYTF
TRBD1	TRBJ2-1	TRBV7-3	many	TGTGCCAGCAGCAGACAGGGTGGGGATGAGCAGTTCTTC	CASSRQGGDEQFF
-	TRBJ2-2	TRBV15	-	TGTGCCACCAGCAGCGGCGGCTCCACCGGGGAGCTGTTTTTT	CATSSGGSTGELFF
-	TRBJ2-1	TRBV5-1	few	TGCGCCAGCAGCTGGAATGAGGGGTACAATGAGCAGTTCTTC	CASSWNEGYNEQFF
TRBD2	TRBJ2-5	TRBV3-1	many	TGTGCCAGCCAGAAGAACATTCGACAGCGGGGGGGGGAGACCCAGTACTTC	CASQKNIRQRGGETQYF
-	TRBJ2-5	TRBV29-1	few	TGCAGCGTGAGGTCGGAGACGGAGACCCAGTACTTC	CSVRSETETQYF
-	TRBJ1-1	TRBV7-2	many	TGTGCCAGCAGCTTAGTTCCCCGGGGCACTGAAGCTTTCTTT	CASSLVPRGTEAFF
-	TRBJ2-1	TRBV10-3	-	TGTGCCATCAGTGCTCAGGGGGGGGTAGGTGAGCAGTTCTTC	CAISAQGGVGEQFF
TRBD1	TRBJ2-7	TRBV5-6	many	TGTGCCAGCAGCCAATCGTGGGACAGGGACTCCTACGAGCAGTACTTC	CASSQSWDRDSYEQYF
-	TRBJ2-5	TRBV5-1	few	TGCGCCAGCAGCTTGGCCCTAGGCGGACGGGCTACTGGAGAGACCCAGTACTTC	CASSLALGGRATGETQYF
-	TRBJ1-6	TRBV7-2	-	TGTGCCAGCAGCATACACGGACTCACGAATAATTCACCCCTCCACTTT	CASSIHGLTNNSPLHF
-	TRBJ2-1	TRBV4-1	few	TGCGCCAGCAGCCAAGATGACGCGAACTACAATGAGCAGTTCTTC	CASSQDDANYNEQFF
-	TRBJ2-6	TRBV5-1	-	TGCGCCAGCAGCACGGGGCACCGTAGAGGTGGGGCCAACGTCCTGACTTTC	CASSTGHRRGGANVLTF
-	TRBJ2-3	TRBV28	many	TGTGCCAGCAGTTTAGTTGGAAAATCCACAGATACGCAGTATTTT	CASSLVGKSTDTQYF
-	TRBJ2-1	TRBV14	-	TGTGCCAGCAGCCATCCCGGGGCTGAGCAGTTCTTC	CASSHPGAEQFF
-	TRBJ1-5	TRBV25-1	many	TGTGCCAGCAGTGCGACAGGAAGATATCAGCCCCAGCATTTT	CASSATGRYQPQHF
TRBD2	TRBJ2-2	TRBV5-6	many	TGTGCCAGCAGCTCGGAAAAGCGGGATGGTAGCACCGGGGAGCTGTTTTTT	CASSSEKRDGSTGELFF
TRBD1	TRBJ2-2	TRBV12-3/TRBV12-4	few	TGTGCCAGCAGTTTTGTGTTTCTCGGACAGGGGTCTACCGGGGAGCTGTTTTTT	CASSFVFLGQGSTGELFF
-	TRBJ2-5	TRBV6-1	many	TGTGCCAGCACCGAATTAGGTTTCCAAGAGACCCAGTACTTC	CASTELGFQETQYF
-	TRBJ2-1	TRBV7-9	many	TGTGCCATTCTAAAAGGGGAGTACAATGAGCAGTTCTTC	CAILKGEYNEQFF
TRBD1	TRBJ2-3	TRBV11-2	few	TGTGCCAGCAGCCCCGTCAGGACAGGGCCAGATACGCAGTATTTT	CASSPVRTGPDTQYF
-	TRBJ1-5	TRBV12-3/TRBV12-4	many	TGTGCCAGCAGTTTAGCTGGGGCTGTGTGGGGCAATCAGCCCCAGCATTTT	CASSLAGAVWGNQPQHF
TRBD2	TRBJ2-2	TRBV5-1	many	TGCGCCAGCAGCTTAACTAGCGGGAGGGCCGCCACCGGGGAGCTGTTTTTT	CASSLTSGRAATGELFF
TRBD1	TRBJ1-4	TRBV12-3/TRBV12-4	many	TGTGCCAGCAGTTCCGGCGGAGGGACAGGGGCTGAAAAACTGTTTTTT	CASSSGGGTGAEKLFF
-	TRBJ2-7	TRBV12-3/TRBV12-4	many	TGTGCCAGCAGGTACCGGGACTCGAACTACGAGCAGTACTTC	CASRYRDSNYEQYF
-	TRBJ2-3	TRBV5-1	many	TGCGCCAGCAGCACCTCCTCGGGCACAGATACGCAGTATTTT	CASSTSSGTDTQYF
TRBD2	TRBJ2-2	TRBV11-2	few	TGTGCCAGCAGCTTAGAGGTTTTTTTCGGGACTAGCGGGGGACAGAACACCGGGGAGCTGTTTTTT	CASSLEVFFGTSGGQNTGELFF
TRBD1	TRBJ1-5	TRBV2	few	TGTGCCAGCAACCTACAGGGGTTAAGCAATCAGCCCCAGCATTTT	CASNLQGLSNQPQHF
-	TRBJ2-4	TRBV12-3/TRBV12-4	many	TGTGCCAGCAGTCAAGGCGGATTTGGCATTCAGTACTTC	CASSQGGFGIQYF
-	TRBJ2-4	TRBV3-1	-	TGTGCCAGCAGCCGCCGGGACACCTACAAAAACATTCAGTACTTC	CASSRRDTYKNIQYF
-	TRBJ1-5	TRBV12-3/TRBV12-4	many	TGTGCCAGCAGCCGCGCGGGCCTCAGCTCTAATCAGCCCCAGCATTTT	CASSRAGLSSNQPQHF